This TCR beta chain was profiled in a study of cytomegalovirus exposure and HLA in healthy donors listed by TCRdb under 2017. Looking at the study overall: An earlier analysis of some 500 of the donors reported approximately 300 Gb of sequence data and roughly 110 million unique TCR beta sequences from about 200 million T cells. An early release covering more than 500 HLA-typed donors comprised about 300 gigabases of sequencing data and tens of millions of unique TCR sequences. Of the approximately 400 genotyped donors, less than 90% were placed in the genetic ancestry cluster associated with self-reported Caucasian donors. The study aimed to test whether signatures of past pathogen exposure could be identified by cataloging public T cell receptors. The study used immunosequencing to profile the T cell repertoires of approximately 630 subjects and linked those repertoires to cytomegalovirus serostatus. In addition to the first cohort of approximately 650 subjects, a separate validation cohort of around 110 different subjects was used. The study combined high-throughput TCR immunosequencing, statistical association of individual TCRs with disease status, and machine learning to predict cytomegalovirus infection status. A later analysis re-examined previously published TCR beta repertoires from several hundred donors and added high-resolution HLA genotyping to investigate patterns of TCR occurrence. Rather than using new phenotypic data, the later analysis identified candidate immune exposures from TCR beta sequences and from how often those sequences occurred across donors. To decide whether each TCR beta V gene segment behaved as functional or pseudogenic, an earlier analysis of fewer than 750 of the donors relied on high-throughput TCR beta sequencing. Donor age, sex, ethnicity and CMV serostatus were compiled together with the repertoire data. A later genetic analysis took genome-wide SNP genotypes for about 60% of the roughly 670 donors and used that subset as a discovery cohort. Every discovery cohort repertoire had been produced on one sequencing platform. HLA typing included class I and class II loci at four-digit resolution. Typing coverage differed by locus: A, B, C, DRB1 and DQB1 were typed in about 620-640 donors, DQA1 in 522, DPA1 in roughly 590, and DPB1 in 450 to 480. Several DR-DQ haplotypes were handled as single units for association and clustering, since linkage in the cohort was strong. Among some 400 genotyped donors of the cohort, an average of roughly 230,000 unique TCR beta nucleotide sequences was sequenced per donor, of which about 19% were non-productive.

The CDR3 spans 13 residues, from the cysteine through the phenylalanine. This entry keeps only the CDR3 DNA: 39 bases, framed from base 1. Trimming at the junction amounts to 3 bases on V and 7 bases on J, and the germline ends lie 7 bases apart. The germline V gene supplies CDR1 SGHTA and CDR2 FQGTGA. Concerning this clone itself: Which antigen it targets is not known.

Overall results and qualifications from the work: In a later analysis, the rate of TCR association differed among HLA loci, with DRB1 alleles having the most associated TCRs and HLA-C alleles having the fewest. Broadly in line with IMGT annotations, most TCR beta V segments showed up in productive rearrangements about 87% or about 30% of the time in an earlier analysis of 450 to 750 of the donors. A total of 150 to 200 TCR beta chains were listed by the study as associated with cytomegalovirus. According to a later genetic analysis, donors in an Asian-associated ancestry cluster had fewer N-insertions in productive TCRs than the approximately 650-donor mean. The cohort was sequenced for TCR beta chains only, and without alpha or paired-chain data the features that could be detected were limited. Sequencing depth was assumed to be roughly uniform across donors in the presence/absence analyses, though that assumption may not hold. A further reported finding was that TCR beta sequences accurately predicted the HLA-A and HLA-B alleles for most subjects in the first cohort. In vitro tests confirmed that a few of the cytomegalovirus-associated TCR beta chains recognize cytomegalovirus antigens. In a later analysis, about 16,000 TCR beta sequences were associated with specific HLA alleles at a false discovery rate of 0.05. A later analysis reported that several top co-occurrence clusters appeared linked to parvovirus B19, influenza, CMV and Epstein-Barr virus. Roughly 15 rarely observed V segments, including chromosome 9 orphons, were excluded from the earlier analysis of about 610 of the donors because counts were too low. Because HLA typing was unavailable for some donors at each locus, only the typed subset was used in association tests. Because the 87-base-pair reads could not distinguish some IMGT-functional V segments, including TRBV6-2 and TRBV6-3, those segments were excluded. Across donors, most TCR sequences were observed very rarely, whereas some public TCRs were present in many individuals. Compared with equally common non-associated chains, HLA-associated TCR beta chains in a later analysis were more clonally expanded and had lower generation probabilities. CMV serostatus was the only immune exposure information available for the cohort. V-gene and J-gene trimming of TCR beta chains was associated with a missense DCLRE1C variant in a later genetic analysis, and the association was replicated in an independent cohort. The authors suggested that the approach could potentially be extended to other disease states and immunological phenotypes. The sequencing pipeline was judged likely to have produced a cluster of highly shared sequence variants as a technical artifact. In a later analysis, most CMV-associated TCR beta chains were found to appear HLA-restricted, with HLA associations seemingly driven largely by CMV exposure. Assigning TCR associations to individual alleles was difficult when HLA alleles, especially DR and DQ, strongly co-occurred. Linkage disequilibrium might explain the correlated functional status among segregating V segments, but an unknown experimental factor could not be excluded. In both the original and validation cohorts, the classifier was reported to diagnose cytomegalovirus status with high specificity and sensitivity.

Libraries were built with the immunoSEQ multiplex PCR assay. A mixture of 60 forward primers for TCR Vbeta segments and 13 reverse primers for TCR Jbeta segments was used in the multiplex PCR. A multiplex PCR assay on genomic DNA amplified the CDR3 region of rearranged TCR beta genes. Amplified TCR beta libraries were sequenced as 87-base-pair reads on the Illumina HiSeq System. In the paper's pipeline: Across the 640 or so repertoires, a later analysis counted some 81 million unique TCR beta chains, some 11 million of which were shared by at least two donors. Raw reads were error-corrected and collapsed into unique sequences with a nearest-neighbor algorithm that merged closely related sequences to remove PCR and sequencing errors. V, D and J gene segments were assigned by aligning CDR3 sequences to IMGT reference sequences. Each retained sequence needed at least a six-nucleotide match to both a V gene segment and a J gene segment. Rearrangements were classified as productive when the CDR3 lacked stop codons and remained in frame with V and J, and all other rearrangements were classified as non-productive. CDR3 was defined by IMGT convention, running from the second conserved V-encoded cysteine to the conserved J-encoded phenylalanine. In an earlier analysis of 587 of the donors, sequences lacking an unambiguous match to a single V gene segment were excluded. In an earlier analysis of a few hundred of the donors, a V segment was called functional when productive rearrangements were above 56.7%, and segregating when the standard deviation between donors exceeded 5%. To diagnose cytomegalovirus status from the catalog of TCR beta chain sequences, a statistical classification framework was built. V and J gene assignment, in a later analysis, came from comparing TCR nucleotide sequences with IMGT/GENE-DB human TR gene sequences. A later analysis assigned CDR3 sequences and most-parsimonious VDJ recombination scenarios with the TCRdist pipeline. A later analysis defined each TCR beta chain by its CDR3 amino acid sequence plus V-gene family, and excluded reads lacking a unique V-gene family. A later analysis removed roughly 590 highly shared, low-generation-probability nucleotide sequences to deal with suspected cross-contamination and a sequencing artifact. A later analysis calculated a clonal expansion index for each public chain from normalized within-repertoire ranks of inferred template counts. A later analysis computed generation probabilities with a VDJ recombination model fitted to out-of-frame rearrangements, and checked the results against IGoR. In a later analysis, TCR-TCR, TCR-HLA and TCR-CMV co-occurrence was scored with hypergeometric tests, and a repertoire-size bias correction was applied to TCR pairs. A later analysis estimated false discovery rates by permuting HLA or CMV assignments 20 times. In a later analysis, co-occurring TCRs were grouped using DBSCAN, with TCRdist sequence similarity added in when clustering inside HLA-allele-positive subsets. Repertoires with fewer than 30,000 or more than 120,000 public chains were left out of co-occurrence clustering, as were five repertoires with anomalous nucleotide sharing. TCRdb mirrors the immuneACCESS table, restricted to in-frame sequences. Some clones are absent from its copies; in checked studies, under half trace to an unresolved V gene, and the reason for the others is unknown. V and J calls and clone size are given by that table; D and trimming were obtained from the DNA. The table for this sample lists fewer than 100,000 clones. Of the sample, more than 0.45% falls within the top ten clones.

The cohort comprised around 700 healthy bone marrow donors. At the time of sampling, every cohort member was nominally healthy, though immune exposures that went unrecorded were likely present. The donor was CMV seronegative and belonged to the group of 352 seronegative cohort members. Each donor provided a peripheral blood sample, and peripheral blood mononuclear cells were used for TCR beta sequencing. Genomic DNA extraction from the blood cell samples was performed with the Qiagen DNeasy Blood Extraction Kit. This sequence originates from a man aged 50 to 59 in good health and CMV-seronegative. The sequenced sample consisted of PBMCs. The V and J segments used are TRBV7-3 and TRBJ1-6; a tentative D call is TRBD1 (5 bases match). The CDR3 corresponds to CASSFQGNSPLHF. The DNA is TGTGCCAGCAGCTTTCAGGGAAATTCACCCCTCCACTTT.